This TCR beta chain comes out of a study of beta chain features in type 1 diabetes. Expressed TCRB transcripts were sequenced because the isolated RNA had all been reverse transcribed beforehand. The protocol was immunoSEQ multiplex PCR, while the TCRdb copy is restricted to in-frame clones and leaves out a portion. The sample includes 550,000 to 850,000 clones, around 15% of them seen just once. General study findings and limits: Across patients, naive, central memory and Treg TCRB repertoires exhibited apparently greater similarity than was observed across healthy donors. Moderately but significantly shorter TCRB CDR3s were found in Type 1 diabetes patients in all four CD4+ subsets.

This clone was detected only a few times. The antigen remains undetermined. Purities over 95% were achieved in all sorted populations. The CDR3 consists of 12 residues. V lost 7 bases and J lost 4, with 11 bases in between. The germline gives CDR1 MDHEN, CDR2 SYDVKM. The sample consisted of naive CD4+ T cells from blood. The V call is TRBV28, the J call TRBJ2-7, with D perhaps matching TRBD1 (6 bases). This TCR derives from a young man with type 1 diabetes. The CDR3 is CASNSGAYEQYF. CDR3 coding DNA: TGTGCCAGCAACTCAGGGGCTTACGAGCAGTACTTC.